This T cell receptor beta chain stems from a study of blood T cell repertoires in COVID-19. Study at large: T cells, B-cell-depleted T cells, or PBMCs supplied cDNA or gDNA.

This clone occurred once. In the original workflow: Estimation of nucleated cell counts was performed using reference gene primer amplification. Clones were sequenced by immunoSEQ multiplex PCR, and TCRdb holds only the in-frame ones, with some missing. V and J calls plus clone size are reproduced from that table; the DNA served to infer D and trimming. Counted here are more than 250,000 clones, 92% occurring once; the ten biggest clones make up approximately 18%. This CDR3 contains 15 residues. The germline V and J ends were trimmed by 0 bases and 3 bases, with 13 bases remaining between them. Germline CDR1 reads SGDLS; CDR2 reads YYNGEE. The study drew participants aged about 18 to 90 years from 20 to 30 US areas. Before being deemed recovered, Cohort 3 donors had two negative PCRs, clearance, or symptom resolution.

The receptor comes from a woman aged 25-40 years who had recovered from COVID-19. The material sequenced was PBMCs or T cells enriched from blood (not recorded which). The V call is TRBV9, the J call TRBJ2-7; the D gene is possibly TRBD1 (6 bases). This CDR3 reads CASSVAPRGHYEQYF. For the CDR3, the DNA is TGTGCCAGCAGCGTAGCCCCCAGGGGCCACTACGAGCAGTACTTC.